This T cell receptor beta chain is from a study of Ad26.COV2.S vaccination and SARS-CoV-2 variants. Overall study: Ad26.COV2.S given intramuscularly, once or twice 56 days apart.

Clones were read by immunoSEQ multiplex PCR, and TCRdb kept only the in-frame ones, dropping some. This repertoire shows hundreds of thousands of clones, around 89% found once; its top ten account for roughly 1.5%. Noted treatment: some 20 received Ad26.COV2.S at low or high dose, single or two shots; about 5 received placebo; per-sample allocation not given. Sampling was performed 63 days after the first vaccine or placebo injection. The CDR3 spans 13 residues. V shed 10 bases, J shed 8 bases, and the junction held 13 bases outside the gene matches. Germline values: CDR1 ENHRY, CDR2 SYGVKD. The TCR sequence derives from a person aged 18-65 years who received the Ad26.COV2.S COVID-19 vaccine or a placebo. The V call is TRBV10-3, the J call TRBJ1-2, with 7 bases identical to TRBD1. Here the sequenced sample was peripheral blood, taken in a trial of Ad26.COV2.S vaccine versus placebo. This CDR3 is CATGTDSMGGYTF. The CDR3 DNA reads as TGTGCCACGGGGACAGACTCTATGGGAGGCTACACCTTC.